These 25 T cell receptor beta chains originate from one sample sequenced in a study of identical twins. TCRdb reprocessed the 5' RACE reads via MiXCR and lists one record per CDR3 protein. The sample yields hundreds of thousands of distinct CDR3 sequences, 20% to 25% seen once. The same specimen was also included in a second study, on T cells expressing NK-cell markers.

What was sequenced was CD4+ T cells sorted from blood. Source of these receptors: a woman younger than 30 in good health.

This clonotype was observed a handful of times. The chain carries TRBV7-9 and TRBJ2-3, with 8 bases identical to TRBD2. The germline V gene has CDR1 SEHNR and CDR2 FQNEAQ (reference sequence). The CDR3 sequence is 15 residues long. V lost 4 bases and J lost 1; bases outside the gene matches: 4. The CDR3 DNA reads TGTGCCAGCAGCTCGGTGACTAGCGGCACAGATACGCAGTATTTT. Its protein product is CASSSVTSGTDTQYF.

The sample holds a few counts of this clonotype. DNA for the CDR3: TGTGCCAGCAGCCCTAGGACTGACCTCACCGGGGAGCTGTTTTTT. Its translation is CASSPRTDLTGELFF. This chain links TRBV27 with TRBJ2-2, with a possible D match to TRBD2 (5 bases). Between the trimmed V and J ends, which lost 6 bases and 4 bases, there was a span of 15 bases. The CDR3 length is 15 residues. CDR1 is MNHEY, CDR2 SMNVEV, per germline (reference sequence).

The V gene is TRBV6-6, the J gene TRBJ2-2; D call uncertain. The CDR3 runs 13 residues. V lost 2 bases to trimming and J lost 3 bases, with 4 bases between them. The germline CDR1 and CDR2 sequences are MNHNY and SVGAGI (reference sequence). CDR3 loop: CASSYGDTGELFF. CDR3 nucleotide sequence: TGTGCCAGCAGTTACGGCGACACCGGGGAGCTGTTTTTT.

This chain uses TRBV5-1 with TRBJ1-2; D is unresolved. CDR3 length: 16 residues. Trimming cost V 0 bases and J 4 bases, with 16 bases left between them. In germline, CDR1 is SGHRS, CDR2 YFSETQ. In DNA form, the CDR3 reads TGCGCCAGCAGCTTGGGGAGGTCCGTCGGCGTCTATGGCTACACCTTC. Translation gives CASSLGRSVGVYGYTF.

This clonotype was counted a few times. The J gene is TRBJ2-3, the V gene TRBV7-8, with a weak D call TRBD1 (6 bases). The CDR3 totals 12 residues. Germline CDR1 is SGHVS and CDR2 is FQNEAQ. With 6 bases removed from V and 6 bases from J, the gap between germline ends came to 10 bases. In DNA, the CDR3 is TGTGCCAGCAGAACAGGGTGGGATACGCAGTATTTT. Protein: CASRTGWDTQYF.

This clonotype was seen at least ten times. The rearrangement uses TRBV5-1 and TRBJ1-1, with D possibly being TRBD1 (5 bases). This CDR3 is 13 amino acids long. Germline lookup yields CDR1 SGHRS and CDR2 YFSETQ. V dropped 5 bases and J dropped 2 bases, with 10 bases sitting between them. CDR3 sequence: CASRPTVNTEAFF. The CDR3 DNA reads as TGCGCCAGCAGGCCGACAGTAAACACTGAAGCTTTCTTT.

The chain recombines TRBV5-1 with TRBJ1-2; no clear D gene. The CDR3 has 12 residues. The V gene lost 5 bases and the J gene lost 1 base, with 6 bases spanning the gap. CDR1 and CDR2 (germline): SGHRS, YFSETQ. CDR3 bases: TGCGCCAGCAGGAAGGATAACTATGGCTACACCTTC. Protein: CASRKDNYGYTF.

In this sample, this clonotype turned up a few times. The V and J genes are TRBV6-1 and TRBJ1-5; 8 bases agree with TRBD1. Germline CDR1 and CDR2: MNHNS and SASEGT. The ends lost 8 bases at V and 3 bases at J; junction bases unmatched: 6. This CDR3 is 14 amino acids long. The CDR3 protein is CASGRTGPNQPQHF. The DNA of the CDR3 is TGTGCCAGCGGACGGACAGGGCCCAATCAGCCCCAGCATTTT.

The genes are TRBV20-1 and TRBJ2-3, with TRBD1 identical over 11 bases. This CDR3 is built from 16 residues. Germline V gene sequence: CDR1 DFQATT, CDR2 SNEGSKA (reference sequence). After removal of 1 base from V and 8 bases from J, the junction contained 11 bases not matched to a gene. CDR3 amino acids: CSARADGTGGVGTQYF. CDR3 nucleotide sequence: TGCAGTGCTAGAGCCGACGGGACAGGGGGGGTCGGTACGCAGTATTTT.

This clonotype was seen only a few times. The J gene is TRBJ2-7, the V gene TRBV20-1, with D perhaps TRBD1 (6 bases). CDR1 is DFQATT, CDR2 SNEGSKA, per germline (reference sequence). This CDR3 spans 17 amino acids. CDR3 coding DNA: TGCTGCGCTAGAGATCAGGGGCGGACCCGAAGCTCCTACGAGCAGTACTTC. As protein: CCARDQGRTRSSYEQYF.

The CDR3 DNA reads as TGTGCCACCAGTGTTACCGGTGGAGGGGGCGAGCAGTACTTC. Translated, it gives CATSVTGGGGEQYF. The chain couples TRBV24-1 to TRBJ2-7; the D call may be TRBD1 or TRBD2 (6 bases each). Trimming removed 5 bases from V and 6 bases from J, with 16 bases in between. The CDR3 is made up of 14 amino acids. The germline V gene has CDR1 KGHDR and CDR2 SFDVKD.

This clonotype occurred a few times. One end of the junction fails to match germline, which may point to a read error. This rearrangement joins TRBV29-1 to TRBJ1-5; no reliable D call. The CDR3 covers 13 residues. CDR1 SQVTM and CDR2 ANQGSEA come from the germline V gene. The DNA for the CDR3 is TGCAGCGTTCAAGAACGCCAAAATCAGCCCCAGCATTTT. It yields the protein CSVQERQNQPQHF.

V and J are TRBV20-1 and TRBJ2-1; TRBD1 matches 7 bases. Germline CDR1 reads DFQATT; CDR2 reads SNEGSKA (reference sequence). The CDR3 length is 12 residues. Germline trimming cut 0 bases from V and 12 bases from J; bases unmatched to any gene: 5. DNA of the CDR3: TGCAGTGCTAGAGATTTCAGGGGGAGGCAGTTCTTC. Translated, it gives CSARDFRGRQFF.

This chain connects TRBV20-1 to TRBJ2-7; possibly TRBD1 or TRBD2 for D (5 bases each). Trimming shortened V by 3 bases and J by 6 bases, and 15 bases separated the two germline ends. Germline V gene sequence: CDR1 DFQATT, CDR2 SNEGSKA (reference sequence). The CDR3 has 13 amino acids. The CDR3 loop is CSASRGVDGEQYF. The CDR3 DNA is TGCAGTGCTAGTAGGGGAGTCGACGGCGAGCAGTACTTC.

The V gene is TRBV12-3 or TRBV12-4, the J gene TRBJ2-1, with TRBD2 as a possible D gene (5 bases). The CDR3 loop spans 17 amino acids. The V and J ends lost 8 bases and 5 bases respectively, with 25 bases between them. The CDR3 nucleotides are TGTGCCAGCTGTCGTCGGGCAGTCGACTATGGGGACAATGAGCAGTTCTTC. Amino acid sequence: CASCRRAVDYGDNEQFF.

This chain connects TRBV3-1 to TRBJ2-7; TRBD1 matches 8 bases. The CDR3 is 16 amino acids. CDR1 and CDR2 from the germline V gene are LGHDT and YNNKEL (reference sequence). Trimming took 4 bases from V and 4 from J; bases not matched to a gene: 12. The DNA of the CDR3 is TGTGCCAGCAGCCCAGAAGGGACAGGACTTTTTTACGAGCAGTACTTC. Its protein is CASSPEGTGLFYEQYF.

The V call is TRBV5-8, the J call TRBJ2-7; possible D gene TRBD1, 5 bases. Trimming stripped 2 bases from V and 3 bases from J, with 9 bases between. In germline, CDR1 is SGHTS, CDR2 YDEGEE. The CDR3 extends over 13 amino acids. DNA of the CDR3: TGTGCCAGCAGCTTCAGGGTAGGCTACGAGCAGTACTTC. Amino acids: CASSFRVGYEQYF. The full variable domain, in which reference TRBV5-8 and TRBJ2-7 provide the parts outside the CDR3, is EAGVTQSPTHLIKTRGQQATLRCSPISGHTSVYWYQQALGLGLQFLLWYDEGEERNRGNFPPRFSGRQFPNYSSELNVNALELEDSALYLCASSFRVGYEQYFGPGTRLTVT.

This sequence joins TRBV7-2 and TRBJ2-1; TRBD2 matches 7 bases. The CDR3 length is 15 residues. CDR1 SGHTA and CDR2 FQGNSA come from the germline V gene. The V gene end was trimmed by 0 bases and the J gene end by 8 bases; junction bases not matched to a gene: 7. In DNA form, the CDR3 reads TGTGCCAGCAGCTTAGCGGGAGGGCCCTCGGATGAGCAGTTCTTC. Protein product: CASSLAGGPSDEQFF.

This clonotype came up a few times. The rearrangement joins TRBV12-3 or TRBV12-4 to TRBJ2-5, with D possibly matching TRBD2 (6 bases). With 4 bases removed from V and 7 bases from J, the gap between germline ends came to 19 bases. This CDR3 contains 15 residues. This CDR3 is CASSSPGLLRRTQYF. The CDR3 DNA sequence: TGTGCCAGCAGTTCCCCGGGACTCCTTCGGCGGACCCAGTACTTC.

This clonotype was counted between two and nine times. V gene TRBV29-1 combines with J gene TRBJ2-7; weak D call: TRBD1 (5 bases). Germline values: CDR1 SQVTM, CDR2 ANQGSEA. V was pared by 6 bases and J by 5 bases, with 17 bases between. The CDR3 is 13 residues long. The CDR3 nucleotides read TGCAGCGTGGGCGGCAGGGTACGCAACGAGCAGTACTTC. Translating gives CSVGGRVRNEQYF.

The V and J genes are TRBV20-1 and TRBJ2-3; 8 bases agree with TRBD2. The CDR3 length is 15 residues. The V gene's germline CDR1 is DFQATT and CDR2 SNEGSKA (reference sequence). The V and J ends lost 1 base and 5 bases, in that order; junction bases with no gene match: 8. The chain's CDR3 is CSARVPSGPIDTQYF. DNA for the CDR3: TGCAGTGCTAGAGTTCCTAGCGGGCCTATAGATACGCAGTATTTT.

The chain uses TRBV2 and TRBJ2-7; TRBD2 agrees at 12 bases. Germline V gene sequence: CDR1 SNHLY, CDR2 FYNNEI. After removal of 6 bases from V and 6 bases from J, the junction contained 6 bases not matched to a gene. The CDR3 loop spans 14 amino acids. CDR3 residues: CASSLLAGGFEQYF. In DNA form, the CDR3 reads TGTGCCAGCAGCCTGCTAGCGGGAGGGTTCGAGCAGTACTTC.

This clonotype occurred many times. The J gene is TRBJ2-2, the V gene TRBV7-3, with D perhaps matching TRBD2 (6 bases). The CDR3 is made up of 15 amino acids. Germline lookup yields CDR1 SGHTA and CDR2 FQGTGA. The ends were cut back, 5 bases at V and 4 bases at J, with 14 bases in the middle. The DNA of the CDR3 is TGTGCCAGCAGCGCCTCTCCCGGGGGCACCGGGGAGCTGTTTTTT. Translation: CASSASPGGTGELFF.

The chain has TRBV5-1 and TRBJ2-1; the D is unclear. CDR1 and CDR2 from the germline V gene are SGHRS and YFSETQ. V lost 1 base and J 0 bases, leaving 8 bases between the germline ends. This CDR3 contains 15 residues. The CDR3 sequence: CASSLQVLSYNEQFF. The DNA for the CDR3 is TGCGCCAGCAGCTTGCAGGTCCTCTCCTACAATGAGCAGTTCTTC.

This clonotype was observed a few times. CDR3 region: CATSDSYGTQETQYF. DNA for the CDR3: TGTGCCACCAGTGATTCGTATGGCACTCAAGAGACCCAGTACTTC. The rearrangement uses TRBV24-1 and TRBJ2-5; D is uncertain. Germline V gene sequence: CDR1 KGHDR, CDR2 SFDVKD. The ends were cut back, 2 bases at V and 2 bases at J, with 11 bases in the middle. The CDR3 is 15 residues long.